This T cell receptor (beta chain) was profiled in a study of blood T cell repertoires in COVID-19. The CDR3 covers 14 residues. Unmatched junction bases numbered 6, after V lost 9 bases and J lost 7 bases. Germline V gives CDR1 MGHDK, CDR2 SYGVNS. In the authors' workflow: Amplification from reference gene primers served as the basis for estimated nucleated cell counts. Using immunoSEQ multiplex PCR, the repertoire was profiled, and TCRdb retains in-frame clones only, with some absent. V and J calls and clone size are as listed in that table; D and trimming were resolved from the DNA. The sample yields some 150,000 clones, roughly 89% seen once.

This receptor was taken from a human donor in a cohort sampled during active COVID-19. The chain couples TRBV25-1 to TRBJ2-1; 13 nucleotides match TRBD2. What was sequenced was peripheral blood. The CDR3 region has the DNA TGTGCCAGTAAACCGGGACTAGCGGGGAATGAGCAGTTCTTC. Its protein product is CASKPGLAGNEQFF.